This T cell receptor (beta chain) was found in a study of cytomegalovirus exposure and HLA in healthy donors. Study-level findings and limits: Fewer than 20,000 TCR beta sequences were associated with HLA alleles at 0.05 false discovery rate in a later analysis. In a later analysis, TCR beta V- and J-gene trimming showed a link to a missense DCLRE1C variant. Reportedly, HLA-A and HLA-B alleles of most subjects were accurately predicted from TCR beta. Later, an analysis found that common viral pathogens appeared to be linked with several of the most significant clusters.

Worth noting for this clone: Its antigen remains unknown.

Germline V gene lookup returns CDR1 SGHTA and CDR2 FQGNSA. V lost 6 bases to trimming and J lost 3 bases, with 15 bases between them. This CDR3 contains 16 residues. The PCR had 60 Vbeta and 13 Jbeta primers. Clones were sequenced by immunoSEQ multiplex PCR, and TCRdb holds only the in-frame ones, with some missing. The data hold approximately 140,000 clones, with roughly 81% observed a single time. Sequencing was performed on PBMCs. This sequence was found in a female donor in good health and CMV-seronegative. V gene TRBV7-2 combines with J gene TRBJ2-6, with D unresolved. The CDR3 region is CASRERAKNGANVLTF. The DNA for the CDR3 is TGTGCCAGCAGAGAGCGCGCCAAGAATGGGGCCAACGTCCTGACTTTC.